These T cell receptor beta chains were read from a single sample in a study of T cell responses to AZD1222 COVID-19 vaccine. Generated by immunoSEQ multiplex PCR, the TCRdb table keeps only in-frame clones and is missing some. This sample has some 120,000 clones, with 90% to 95% found just once. Sequenced here: peripheral blood, sampled on day 0 of AZD1222 vaccination. Every receptor here comes from an adult in good health. Each CDR3 is given with its conserved first and last residue. A D gene is named only where the DNA matches it firmly. Clone size is stated in some rows and not others, as once, few, many or a class when expanded.

cdr3_nt,cdr3_aa,j_call,clone_size,v_call,d_call
TGTGCCAGCAGTTACCCCGCGATTGCCGAGCAGTACTTC,CASSYPAIAEQYF,TRBJ2-7,.,TRBV28,.
TGTGCCAGCACTACAGAGTTCGGGGCAGGGGGCACAGATACGCAGTATTTT,CASTTEFGAGGTDTQYF,TRBJ2-3,.,TRBV2,.
TGTGCCAGCAGTCCCGCCAGAGGCTCCTCCTACGAGCAGTACTTC,CASSPARGSSYEQYF,TRBJ2-7,.,TRBV27,.
TGTGCCAGCAGCCCCGGACAGGGGGCAAGGGGCTACACCTTC,CASSPGQGARGYTF,TRBJ1-2,.,TRBV6-5,TRBD1
TGTGCCAGCAGCTTAGTCAGGGCCCGACCCTACGAGCAGTACTTC,CASSLVRARPYEQYF,TRBJ2-7,.,TRBV7-8,.
TGTGCCAGCAACCTATCGGGTCGAGCTTTCTTT,CASNLSGRAFF,TRBJ1-1,.,TRBV27,.
TGTGCCAGCAGCCCCCGGACAAGTACTACGAACACTGAAGCTTTCTTT,CASSPRTSTTNTEAFF,TRBJ1-1,.,TRBV7-6,.
TGTGCCGCTAGGGACCCAAACAACTATGGCTACACCTTC,CAARDPNNYGYTF,TRBJ1-2,.,TRBV10-3,.
TGCAGTGCTAGTGAAGGAAATCAGCCCCAGCATTTT,CSASEGNQPQHF,TRBJ1-5,.,TRBV20-1,.
TGTGCCAGCAGCTCCCAGACAGGCCAAAACACCGGGGAGCTGTTTTTT,CASSSQTGQNTGELFF,TRBJ2-2,.,TRBV7-3,.
TGTGCCAGCAGCCCGACAGTCTCTGGGGCCAACGTCCTGACTTTC,CASSPTVSGANVLTF,TRBJ2-6,.,TRBV14,.
TGTGCCAGCCGTCCGGGCGGAAGCTCCTACAATGAGCAGTTCTTC,CASRPGGSSYNEQFF,TRBJ2-1,.,TRBV28,.
TGTGCCAGCAGCCCAGTTGGCGGGGAGCTGTTTTTT,CASSPVGGELFF,TRBJ2-2,.,TRBV5-6,.
TGCAGCGTTGAAGTCTTCGGGACAGGAGGTCACAATGAGCAGTTCTTC,CSVEVFGTGGHNEQFF,TRBJ2-1,.,TRBV29-1,TRBD1
TGTGCCAGTAGTGTGGGCGGGACAGCGGGCAATCAGCCCCAGCATTTT,CASSVGGTAGNQPQHF,TRBJ1-5,.,TRBV19,TRBD1
TGTGCCAGCAGCGGGGGGGTGGTGACTGAAGCTTTCTTT,CASSGGVVTEAFF,TRBJ1-1,.,TRBV7-2,.
TGTGCCAGTAGTCTCCATCGGCCGGACGAGCAGTACTTC,CASSLHRPDEQYF,TRBJ2-7,once,TRBV19,.
TGTGCCAGCAGCCAAGATGGACACCCGAATGAGCAGTTCTTC,CASSQDGHPNEQFF,TRBJ2-1,.,TRBV3-1/TRBV3-2,.
TGTGCCAGCTCCCCGTCTGGGGCCAACGTCCTGACTTTC,CASSPSGANVLTF,TRBJ2-6,.,TRBV7-9,.
TGTGCCAGCTCACCCTCCGGGGGAACCTACGAGCAGTACTTC,CASSPSGGTYEQYF,TRBJ2-7,.,TRBV18,.